Here is one T cell receptor beta chain with its context. No antigen is known for it. In germline, CDR1 is SGHAT, CDR2 FQNNGV. The CDR3 runs 19 residues. V dropped 2 bases and J dropped 3; count of bases not matched to a gene: 16. Patients with a history of autoimmune disease or on systemic immunosuppression were excluded. This sample stems from a study of OX40 agonist ivuxolimab in advanced cancers. Study as a whole: A male proportion of about 84% was recorded, with mean age about 54 years and range about 20 to 79.

Profiling relied on immunoSEQ multiplex PCR, and the TCRdb table lists in-frame clones only, not all of them. The sample consists of 70,000 or so clones, around 89% of them appearing once. Study observations and caveats: Undetermined was the antigen specificity of the expanded peripheral T cells. The CD4+ and CD8+ T cells in the blood had expanded clonally by week 6 at 0.1 to 3.0 mg/kg.

The genes are TRBV11-2 and TRBJ2-7; 10 positions match TRBD2. The material sequenced was CD4+ or CD8+ T cells sorted from blood, taken in a trial of the OX40 agonist ivuxolimab. This clonotype was obtained from an adult with an advanced solid tumor such as melanoma, head and neck, liver or kidney cancer. CDR3 coding DNA: TGTGCCAGCAGCTTATCGTTCGCTAGCGGGAGCCCTGACATCTACGAGCAGTACTTC. Amino acid sequence: CASSLSFASGSPDIYEQYF.